The 23 T cell receptor beta chains in this list originate from one sample, sequenced in a study of control samples from healthy donors and cancer patients. The data were produced by immunoSEQ multiplex PCR, yet TCRdb's version contains in-frame clones alone and is incomplete. The table includes some 160,000 clones, approximately 94% detected once. Material for sequencing was blood. These TCRs come from a woman aged 40 to 50 in good health.

The chain employs TRBV12-3 or TRBV12-4 and TRBJ2-7, with 7 nucleotides matching TRBD1. The trim removed 5 bases at V and 6 bases at J, leaving 7 bases unmatched. CDR3 size: 13 residues. The CDR3 sequence is CASSPGQTGEQYF. Written as DNA, the CDR3 is TGTGCCAGCAGTCCGGGACAGACGGGCGAGCAGTACTTC.

V usage is TRBV4-1 and J usage is TRBJ1-2; D is uncertain. This CDR3 is built from 15 residues. The V gene's germline CDR1 is MGHRA and CDR2 YSYEKL. Deletions cut 3 bases from V and 1 base from J, with 12 bases between. The CDR3 spells CASSQSGGGNYGYTF. CDR3 bases: TGCGCCAGCAGCCAGTCCGGCGGCGGTAACTATGGCTACACCTTC.

This clone has a handful of counts. The gene calls are TRBV4-1 and TRBJ1-1; unclear D gene. Between the trimmed V and J ends, which lost 4 bases and 4 bases, there was a span of 16 bases. Germline loops: CDR1 MGHRA, CDR2 YSYEKL. This CDR3 has 15 amino acids. CDR3 sequence reads: CASSRDEGVITEAFF. The CDR3 DNA reads TGCGCCAGCAGCCGAGACGAGGGTGTTATCACTGAAGCTTTCTTT.

This chain joins TRBV19 and TRBJ1-5, with D perhaps TRBD1 (5 bases). The germline V gene encodes CDR1 LNHDA and CDR2 SQIVND (reference sequence). The CDR3 contains 14 residues. Trimming removed 7 bases at V and 1 base at J, with 11 bases between. The CDR3 protein is CASKVWTSNQPQHF. Written as DNA, the CDR3 is TGTGCCAGTAAGGTTTGGACAAGCAATCAGCCCCAGCATTTT.

This chain links TRBV29-1 with TRBJ2-7; 9 positions agree with TRBD1. V shed 3 bases and J 5 bases; nucleotides not matched to a gene: 8. Per germline, CDR1 SQVTM and CDR2 ANQGSEA. This CDR3 is 14 amino acids long. CDR3 in DNA: TGCAGCGTTGAGGTCGAGACAGGGGGAAACGAGCAGTACTTC. Residues: CSVEVETGGNEQYF.

This chain uses TRBV15 with TRBJ2-7, with TRBD2 identical over 10 bases. Trimming removed 2 bases from V and 0 bases from J; junction bases left unmatched: 7. This CDR3 contains 17 residues. Germline-derived CDR1 and CDR2 are LNHNV and YYDKDF (reference sequence). The CDR3 nucleotides read TGTGCCACCAGCAGATTCGGAAGCGGGAGGGACTCCTACGAGCAGTACTTC. Its translation is CATSRFGSGRDSYEQYF.

This rearrangement joins TRBV24-1 to TRBJ1-2; 8 nucleotides align to TRBD1. CDR3 length: 13 residues. Unmatched junction bases numbered 5, after V lost 5 bases and J lost 7 bases. CDR1 is KGHDR and CDR2 is SFDVKD in the germline V gene. In DNA, the CDR3 is TGTGCCACCAGTGCGACAGGGGCTAGTGGCTACACCTTC. Translated: CATSATGASGYTF.

The V call is TRBV6-5, the J call TRBJ1-1, with unresolved D. Germline V gives CDR1 MNHEY, CDR2 SVGAGI. The CDR3 length is 15 residues. Trimming took 0 bases from V and 4 from J, leaving 12 bases between them. In DNA form, the CDR3 reads TGTGCCAGCAGTTACTCGCGCGGATGGGGCACTGAAGCTTTCTTT. It encodes CASSYSRGWGTEAFF.

CDR3 amino acids: CASRPGPTGQPNTGELFF. The CDR3 region has the DNA TGTGCCAGCAGACCTGGACCCACGGGACAGCCGAACACCGGGGAGCTGTTTTTT. The V call is TRBV6-2 or TRBV6-3, the J call TRBJ2-2; the match to TRBD1 covers 7 bases. V dropped 6 bases and J dropped 0; count of bases not matched to a gene: 13. The germline V gene has CDR1 MNHEY and CDR2 SVGEGT. The CDR3 spans 18 residues.

The chain combines TRBV5-1 with TRBJ1-1; D is unclear. Germline V gene sequence: CDR1 SGHRS, CDR2 YFSETQ. Trimming cost V 0 bases and J 1 base, with 13 bases left between them. The CDR3 is made up of 16 amino acids. As DNA, the CDR3 is TGCGCCAGCAGCTTGGCCAACGGGTTGGGGAACACTGAAGCTTTCTTT. This encodes CASSLANGLGNTEAFF.

The chain carries TRBV6-7 and TRBJ2-2, with D perhaps TRBD2 (6 bases). TRBV6-7 is flagged as an ORF with uncertain function. V lost 9 bases, J lost 6 bases, and 11 bases lay in between. There are 12 residues in the CDR3. CDR3 sequence: CARGRRAGELFF. The CDR3 DNA reads TGTGCCAGAGGGAGGCGTGCCGGGGAGCTGTTTTTT.

The V gene is TRBV7-9, the J gene TRBJ2-5; D is undetermined. The germline V gene has CDR1 SEHNR and CDR2 FQNEAQ (reference sequence). The CDR3 consists of 15 residues. V was pared by 2 bases and J by 0 bases, with 10 bases between. The CDR3 loop reads CASSLNDNDQETQYF. As DNA, the CDR3 is TGTGCCAGCAGCTTAAATGACAACGACCAAGAGACCCAGTACTTC. Using reference TRBV7-9 and TRBJ2-5 for the parts outside the CDR3, the full variable domain is DTGVSQNPRHKITKRGQNVTFRCDPISEHNRLYWYRQTLGQGPEFLTYFQNEAQLEKSRLLSDRFSAERPKGSFSTLEIQRTEQGDSAMYLCASSLNDNDQETQYFGPGTRLLVL.

The chain has TRBV6-5 and TRBJ1-4, with a tentative D call TRBD1 (5 bases). V dropped 4 bases and J dropped 0 bases, with 9 bases sitting between them. Germline lookup yields CDR1 MNHEY and CDR2 SVGAGI. The CDR3 has 15 amino acids. The CDR3 sequence: CASSWGDATNEKLFF. In DNA, the CDR3 is TGTGCCAGCAGTTGGGGGGATGCAACTAATGAAAAACTGTTTTTT.

The V gene is TRBV19, the J gene TRBJ2-2; the match to TRBD1 covers 9 bases. The CDR3 consists of 18 residues. The trim removed 6 bases at V and 0 bases at J, leaving 11 bases unmatched. Germline V gene lookup returns CDR1 LNHDA and CDR2 SQIVND (reference sequence). The CDR3 DNA sequence: TGTGCCAGTAGCAACAGGGACAGGGTTCGGGCGAACACCGGGGAGCTGTTTTTT. The encoded protein is CASSNRDRVRANTGELFF.

This clone came up once. The chain recombines TRBV27 with TRBJ1-2; a weak D match, TRBD1 (5 bases). Germline values: CDR1 MNHEY, CDR2 SMNVEV (reference sequence). V was clipped by 2 bases and J by 3 bases, with 10 bases between them. The CDR3 extends over 14 amino acids. DNA for the CDR3: TGTGCCAGCAGTTTAGTTCCGGGGGACTATGGCTACACCTTC. It codes for CASSLVPGDYGYTF.

The chain joins TRBV19 to TRBJ2-4; 7 nucleotides align to TRBD1. The V gene end was trimmed by 8 bases and the J gene end by 6 bases; junction bases not matched to a gene: 10. CDR1 LNHDA and CDR2 SQIVND come from the germline V gene (reference sequence). The CDR3 loop spans 14 amino acids. CDR3 DNA sequence: TGTGCCAGTGGTACCGGGGACAGATTAAACATTCAGTACTTC. It specifies CASGTGDRLNIQYF.

The chain combines TRBV7-8 with TRBJ1-1; D call uncertain. The CDR3 length is 15 residues. Germline-derived CDR1 and CDR2 are SGHVS and FQNEAQ. V was shortened by 1 base and J by 0 bases, with 9 bases between the two germline ends. CDR3 in DNA: TGTGCCAGCAGCTTAGGTCTGGGAATGAACACTGAAGCTTTCTTT. It translates to CASSLGLGMNTEAFF. The full variable domain, completed using reference TRBV7-8 and TRBJ1-1, is GAGVSQSPRYKVAKRGQDVALRCDPISGHVSLFWYQQALGQGPEFLTYFQNEAQLDKSGLPSDRFFAERPEGSVSTLKIQRTQQEDSAVYLCASSLGLGMNTEAFFGQGTRLTVV.

The chain employs TRBV29-1 and TRBJ1-3; D is perhaps TRBD1 (5 bases). Germline V CDR1 and CDR2: SQVTM, ANQGSEA. This CDR3 contains 11 residues. The ends were cut back, 6 bases at V and 7 bases at J, with 10 bases in the middle. In DNA, the CDR3 is TGCAGCGTAGGGGTTTGGAACACCATATATTTT. This gives the protein CSVGVWNTIYF. Using reference TRBV29-1 and TRBJ1-3 for the parts outside the CDR3, the full variable domain is SAVISQKPSRDICQRGTSLTIQCQVDSQVTMMFWYRQQPGQSLTLIATANQGSEATYESGFVIDKFPISRPNLTFSTLTVSNMSPEDSSIYLCSVGVWNTIYFGEGSWLTVV.

J is TRBJ2-2 and V is TRBV5-1, with D unclear. This CDR3 contains 14 residues. Trimming took off 0 bases at V and 1 base at J, with 4 bases between the two ends. Germline V gene sequence: CDR1 SGHRS, CDR2 YFSETQ. CDR3 DNA sequence: TGCGCCAGCAGCTTGGGTCAGAACACCGGGGAGCTGTTTTTT. Its translation is CASSLGQNTGELFF.

Only one count was recorded for this clone. This chain connects TRBV14 to TRBJ2-7, with 7 bases identical to TRBD2. V lost 3 bases to trimming and J lost 7 bases; unmatched junction nucleotides: 15. This CDR3 has 16 amino acids. Per germline, CDR1 SGHDN and CDR2 FVKESK. CDR3: CASSHRPPSGPGEQYF. CDR3 sequence (DNA): TGTGCCAGCAGCCACCGCCCGCCTAGCGGCCCTGGGGAGCAGTACTTC.

The J gene is TRBJ1-5, the V gene TRBV29-1, with 9 bases fitting TRBD1. Germline CDR1 and CDR2: SQVTM and ANQGSEA. This CDR3 is built from 14 residues. The trim removed 6 bases at V and 6 bases at J, leaving 9 bases unmatched. CDR3 in DNA: TGCAGCGTAGCCACCGGGACAGGGTTTCAGCCCCAGCATTTT. Protein sequence: CSVATGTGFQPQHF.

This CDR3 is CSASSLWNSPLHF. In DNA form, the CDR3 reads TGCAGTGCTAGTAGTCTGTGGAATTCACCCCTCCACTTT. The J gene is TRBJ1-6, the V gene TRBV20-1; D ambiguous. Germline-derived CDR1 and CDR2 are DFQATT and SNEGSKA (reference sequence). This CDR3 is built from 13 residues. With 3 bases removed from V and 7 bases from J, the gap between germline ends came to 10 bases.

This chain uses TRBV6-6 with TRBJ2-4; weak D call: TRBD2 (6 bases). This CDR3 spans 16 amino acids. The germline V and J ends were trimmed by 2 bases and 3 bases, with 14 bases remaining between them. Germline CDR1 reads MNHNY; CDR2 reads SVGAGI (reference sequence). The CDR3 region is CASSYGEVALKNIQYF. The CDR3, as DNA: TGTGCCAGCAGTTACGGGGAGGTGGCTCTCAAAAACATTCAGTACTTC.